This T cell receptor beta chain came from a study of T cell responses to AZD1222 COVID-19 vaccine. Using immunoSEQ multiplex PCR, the repertoire was profiled, and TCRdb retains in-frame clones only, with some absent. The sample contains about 150,000 clones, roughly 87% of which appear only once. Points on this clone: Other DNA sequences in the sample encode the same CDR3.

Trimming removed 0 bases from V and 1 base from J, with 7 bases in between. Germline V lookup: CDR1 SGHRS, CDR2 YFSETQ. The CDR3 runs 14 residues. The clonotype originates from an adult in good health. The gene calls are TRBV5-1 and TRBJ2-5; D might be TRBD1 (6 bases). This specimen consisted of peripheral blood, obtained on day 0 of AZD1222 vaccination. The CDR3 protein is CASSLGGPQETQYF. Here the CDR3 DNA reads TGCGCCAGCAGCTTGGGGGGGCCCCAAGAGACCCAGTACTTC. The variable domain in full, with the rest retrieved from reference TRBV5-1 and TRBJ2-5, is KAGVTQTPRYLIKTRGQQVTLSCSPISGHRSVSWYQQTPGQGLQFLFEYFSETQRNKGNFPGRFSGRQFSNSRSEMNVSTLELGDSALYLCASSLGGPQETQYFGPGTRLLVL.